This T cell receptor beta chain comes out of a study of cytomegalovirus exposure and HLA in healthy donors. V was pared by 3 bases and J by 7 bases, with 6 bases of the junction left unmatched. Germline V gene sequence: CDR1 SGHDT, CDR2 YYEEEE. This CDR3 is 13 amino acids long. The protocol was immunoSEQ multiplex PCR, while the TCRdb copy is restricted to in-frame clones and leaves out a portion. The sample consists of 90,000 to 150,000 clones, roughly 88% of them appearing once. The chain joins TRBV5-6 to TRBJ2-7; TRBD2 agrees at 8 bases. The sequence was obtained from a woman younger than 30 in good health and CMV-seropositive. Sequencing input: PBMCs. This CDR3 is CASSYSGSWEQYF. In DNA form, the CDR3 reads TGTGCCAGCAGCTACAGCGGGAGTTGGGAGCAGTACTTC.